The 29 T cell receptor beta chains in this list originate from one sample, sequenced in a study of T-cell memory formation after mild COVID-19 (dated by TCRdb to the early 2020s). Receptors were amplified or captured by 5' RACE. Sequencing was carried out with an Illumina NovaSeq 6000. The public reads were reprocessed in TCRdb via fastp at Q25 and MiXCR, keeping in-frame beta chains. Every CDR3 protein is listed once, alongside the most common genes and DNA of its rows. The sample table contains 150,000 to 200,000 distinct CDR3 sequences; only one count was recorded for around 20% of them. The leading ten clones occupy 3.9% of the sample. Sequencing was carried out using PBMCs or a T cell subset sorted from them (not recorded which). The receptors stem from a man between 18 and 29 years old who had mild COVID-19 (a few samples of this study predate the infection). The sample titles of this study are shuffled in the database, so cell type and time point are left out; the donor was told from shared clones.

The V gene is TRBV7-9, the J gene TRBJ2-6; no firm D call. Deletions cut 3 bases from V and 1 base from J, with 7 bases between. The CDR3 sequence is 15 residues long. CDR1 is SEHNR and CDR2 is FQNEAQ in the germline V gene (reference sequence). CDR3: CASSFWGSGANVLTF. Here the CDR3 DNA reads TGTGCCAGCAGCTTTTGGGGTTCTGGGGCCAACGTCCTGACTTTC.

This clonotype was detected only a few times. The chain has TRBV7-2 and TRBJ2-1; 16 nucleotides line up with TRBD2. CDR3 size: 19 residues. Germline V CDR1 and CDR2: SGHTA, FQGNSA. V was clipped by 5 bases and J by 4 bases; unmatched bases: 11. This CDR3 reads CASSPGTSGGALGYNEQFF. The CDR3 nucleotides are TGTGCCAGCAGCCCAGGGACTAGCGGGGGGGCCTTGGGGTACAATGAGCAGTTCTTC.

The chain links TRBV6-6 to TRBJ1-4; D is ambiguous. The CDR3 is made up of 14 amino acids. Germline CDR1 reads MNHNY; CDR2 reads SVGAGI (reference sequence). Between the trimmed V and J ends, which lost 7 bases and 7 bases, there was a span of 16 bases. The CDR3 sequence is CASTLDWRFEKLFF. CDR3 nucleotide sequence: TGTGCCAGCACTCTCGACTGGCGGTTTGAAAAACTGTTTTTT.

This clonotype showed up just a few times. The chain links TRBV7-8 to TRBJ1-5; D gene ambiguous. V was shortened by 4 bases and J by 14 bases, with 18 bases between the two germline ends. The CDR3 extends over 13 amino acids. Germline V gives CDR1 SGHVS, CDR2 FQNEAQ. In DNA, the CDR3 is TGTGCCAGCAGCTCAGGTTACAGAGGCGGGAAGCATTTT. It translates to CASSSGYRGGKHF. Variable domain in full (rest from reference TRBV7-8 and TRBJ1-5): GAGVSQSPRYKVAKRGQDVALRCDPISGHVSLFWYQQALGQGPEFLTYFQNEAQLDKSGLPSDRFFAERPEGSVSTLKIQRTQQEDSAVYLCASSSGYRGGKHFGDGTRLSIL.

The chain has TRBV6-5 and TRBJ2-5; no firm D call. The CDR3 sequence is 13 residues long. Germline values: CDR1 MNHEY, CDR2 SVGAGI. The ends were cut back, 2 bases at V and 5 bases at J, with 9 bases in the middle. CDR3 coding DNA: TGTGCCAGCAGTTACGGGAATAGGGAGACCCAGTACTTC. It is translated as CASSYGNRETQYF.

The chain employs TRBV6-2 or TRBV6-3 and TRBJ1-5, with TRBD1 matching over 7 bases. CDR1 is MNHEY, CDR2 SVGEGT, per germline. The CDR3 extends over 16 amino acids. Trimming removed 2 bases from V and 4 bases from J; junction bases left unmatched: 8. CDR3 nucleotides: TGTGCCAGCAGTTACGGACAGGCCCCGGGGAATCAGCCCCAGCATTTT. Translation: CASSYGQAPGNQPQHF.

In its sample, this clonotype was seen a few times. This rearrangement joins TRBV15 to TRBJ2-3, with D possibly called TRBD1 or TRBD2 (6 bases each). Germline CDR1 reads LNHNV; CDR2 reads YYDKDF (reference sequence). The CDR3 is 15 residues long. V was cut by 1 base and J by 0 bases, with 8 bases left in between. The chain's CDR3 is CATSRGGASTDTQYF. The CDR3 coding sequence is TGTGCCACCAGCAGAGGGGGGGCCAGCACAGATACGCAGTATTTT.

This clonotype was counted a few times. V gene TRBV9 combines with J gene TRBJ2-5; 8 positions match TRBD1. Germline CDR1 SGDLS, CDR2 YYNGEE. The CDR3 extends over 15 amino acids. The V and J ends lost 4 bases and 2 bases, in that order; junction bases with no gene match: 7. The CDR3 region is CASSIRTGSQETQYF. CDR3 coding DNA: TGTGCCAGCAGCATCCGGACAGGGTCGCAAGAGACCCAGTACTTC.

The chain couples TRBV6-5 to TRBJ1-1; D unclear. The V and J ends lost 0 bases and 10 bases respectively, with 12 bases between them. The CDR3 has 13 residues. Per germline, CDR1 MNHEY and CDR2 SVGAGI. The CDR3 reads CASSYSVHDGAFF. The CDR3 DNA is TGTGCCAGCAGTTACTCCGTCCATGATGGAGCTTTCTTT.

J is TRBJ1-1 and V is TRBV7-9; tentatively, D is TRBD1 (6 bases). V lost 7 bases to trimming and J lost 3 bases, with 12 bases between them. The CDR3 runs to 13 residues. From germline, CDR1 is SEHNR and CDR2 FQNEAQ (reference sequence). The CDR3 sequence is CASIRGGDTEAFF. CDR3 coding DNA: TGTGCCAGCATCCGAGGGGGAGACACTGAAGCTTTCTTT.

This clonotype was recorded at least ten times. The chain is built from TRBV5-1 and TRBJ1-5, with D unclear. The CDR3 sequence is 13 residues long. Germline V CDR1 and CDR2: SGHRS, YFSETQ. The V and J ends lost 0 bases and 4 bases respectively, with 5 bases between them. CDR3 sequence: CASSLDVNQPQHF. For the CDR3, the DNA is TGCGCCAGCAGCTTGGACGTGAATCAGCCCCAGCATTTT.

V gene TRBV20-1 combines with J gene TRBJ2-2, with D possibly TRBD1 on 5 matching bases. The CDR3 loop spans 12 amino acids. Germline V gene sequence: CDR1 DFQATT, CDR2 SNEGSKA (reference sequence). V shed 5 bases and J shed 1 base, with 5 bases lying between them. CDR3 region: CSAGQNTGELFF. The CDR3 DNA reads TGCAGTGCTGGACAGAACACCGGGGAGCTGTTTTTT.

The chain links TRBV5-1 to TRBJ2-7; weak D call: TRBD2 (5 bases). The germline V gene has CDR1 SGHRS and CDR2 YFSETQ. V was cut by 0 bases and J by 0 bases, with 25 bases left in between. This CDR3 region has 20 residues. CDR3 residues: CASSLGAWGRATSISYEQYV. Here the CDR3 DNA reads TGCGCCAGCAGCTTGGGGGCTTGGGGTCGGGCCACTAGTATCTCCTACGAGCAGTACGTC.

DNA for the CDR3: TGTGCCAGCAGTCTGACAGGGCGGAGCGGGGAGCTGTTTTTT. Protein sequence: CASSLTGRSGELFF. The chain combines TRBV2 with TRBJ2-2, with 7 bases that match TRBD1. Germline V gene lookup returns CDR1 SNHLY and CDR2 FYNNEI. This CDR3 has 14 residues. The J segment lost 7 bases and the V segment lost 5 bases, leaving 7 bases of the junction unmatched.

The V gene is TRBV7-9, the J gene TRBJ1-2; D gene ambiguous. The CDR3 extends over 14 amino acids. Germline CDR1 reads SEHNR; CDR2 reads FQNEAQ (reference sequence). Deletions cut 4 bases from V and 7 bases from J, with 16 bases between. The CDR3 protein is CASSSGRALFGYTF. The CDR3 DNA follows: TGTGCCAGCAGCTCGGGCCGGGCGTTGTTTGGCTACACCTTC.

This clonotype was seen a handful of times. The chain employs TRBV6-6 and TRBJ1-1; 7 nucleotides agree with TRBD1. The CDR3 length is 15 residues. Losses at the gene ends were 6 bases for V and 0 bases for J; bases not matched to a gene: 7. The germline V gene has CDR1 MNHNY and CDR2 SVGAGI (reference sequence). The CDR3 DNA follows: TGTGCCAGCAGCCTCAGGACAGGCATGAACACTGAAGCTTTCTTT. Translation: CASSLRTGMNTEAFF.

As for this clonotype: A read error may account for a junction end that differs from germline. The chain is built from TRBV4-3 and TRBJ1-5; no clear D. The length of the CDR3 is 13 residues. Per germline, CDR1 LGHNA and CDR2 YSLEER. As DNA, the CDR3 is TGCGCCATCAGCCAAGATAGGGAAACGCCCCAGCATTTT. It encodes CAISQDRETPQHF.

The chain joins TRBV7-8 to TRBJ2-1; perhaps TRBD1 as D (6 bases). The germline gives CDR1 SGHVS, CDR2 FQNEAQ. V lost 5 bases to trimming and J lost 7 bases, with 18 bases between them. The CDR3 is 15 amino acids. CDR3 region: CASSPLRGWSNEQFF. For the CDR3, the DNA is TGTGCCAGCAGCCCGCTCAGGGGTTGGAGTAATGAGCAGTTCTTC.

The chain links TRBV7-2 to TRBJ2-7; D might be TRBD2 (6 bases). Trimming left V 8 bases short and J 1 base short, with 9 bases between. The length of the CDR3 is 12 residues. Germline values: CDR1 SGHTA, CDR2 FQGNSA. The CDR3 is CASGRESYEQYF. The CDR3 bases are TGTGCCAGCGGACGGGAGTCCTACGAGCAGTACTTC.

There are a few counts of this clonotype. This chain links TRBV20-1 with TRBJ1-5; 8 bases are shared with TRBD1. CDR1 and CDR2 (germline): DFQATT, SNEGSKA (reference sequence). CDR3 size: 15 residues. V was pared by 3 bases and J by 1 base, with 5 bases of the junction left unmatched. The CDR3 region has the DNA TGCAGTGCTAGCCAGGGGGCGGCCAGCAATCAGCCCCAGCATTTT. Translation: CSASQGAASNQPQHF.

This chain uses TRBV20-1 with TRBJ2-7; TRBD1 matches 7 bases. The germline V gene has CDR1 DFQATT and CDR2 SNEGSKA (reference sequence). The CDR3 length is 13 residues. V shed 3 bases and J 5 bases; nucleotides not matched to a gene: 7. The CDR3 DNA reads TGCAGTGCTAGTCCTGACAGGGACCACGAGCAGTACTTC. As protein: CSASPDRDHEQYF.

The rearrangement links TRBV2 to TRBJ1-5, with 7 positions matching TRBD1. The germline CDR1 and CDR2 sequences are SNHLY and FYNNEI. This CDR3 is built from 14 residues. After removal of 4 bases from V and 4 bases from J, the junction contained 4 bases not matched to a gene. Written as DNA, the CDR3 is TGTGCCAGCAGTGGCCCGGGACAGAATCAGCCCCAGCATTTT. This codes for CASSGPGQNQPQHF.

The V gene is TRBV9, the J gene TRBJ1-5, with 7 bases fitting TRBD1. The CDR3 loop spans 14 amino acids. Germline V CDR1 and CDR2: SGDLS, YYNGEE. After removal of 2 bases from V and 9 bases from J, the junction contained 8 bases not matched to a gene. CDR3 DNA: TGTGCCAGCAGCGTGGGACAGACAGAGGGGCCCCAGCATTTT. It codes for CASSVGQTEGPQHF.

This chain connects TRBV14 to TRBJ2-2; unclear D gene. The germline V gene has CDR1 SGHDN and CDR2 FVKESK. V lost 0 bases and J 7 bases, leaving 9 bases between the germline ends. The CDR3 runs to 14 residues. The CDR3 loop is CASSQDRVVGELFF. The CDR3 coding sequence is TGTGCCAGCAGCCAAGATCGCGTAGTCGGGGAGCTGTTTTTT.

The chain uses TRBV18 and TRBJ1-1, with 9 nucleotides matching TRBD1. The germline V gene has CDR1 KGHSH and CDR2 LQKENI. J was trimmed by 4 bases and V by 2 bases; bases with no gene match: 14. CDR3 length: 18 residues. CDR3 sequence: CASSPTTGGLGAATEAFF. The CDR3, as DNA: TGTGCCAGCTCACCAACCACAGGGGGCCTTGGGGCGGCCACTGAAGCTTTCTTT.

DNA for the CDR3: TGCGCCAGCAGCCAACTCGTGAACACCGGGGAGCTGTTTTTT. Encoded protein: CASSQLVNTGELFF. This chain connects TRBV4-3 to TRBJ2-2; D remains unclear. Germline assignment: CDR1 LGHNA and CDR2 YSLEER. The ends were cut back, 2 bases at V and 1 base at J, with 5 bases in the middle. The CDR3 runs to 14 residues.

This clonotype was recorded a few times. The chain is built from TRBV5-5 and TRBJ2-5; TRBD1 is a possible D gene (5 bases). The germline V and J ends were trimmed by 4 bases and 2 bases, with 18 bases remaining between them. Germline V CDR1 and CDR2: SGHKS, YYEKEE (reference sequence). This CDR3 region has 16 residues. The CDR3 sequence: CASSLTVTPFQETQYF. Here the CDR3 DNA reads TGTGCCAGCAGCCTGACAGTCACCCCCTTTCAAGAGACCCAGTACTTC.

CDR3 DNA: TGTGCCAGCAGTCCCGCCGACAGGGATGCCAAAAACATTCAGTACTTC. Translation gives CASSPADRDAKNIQYF. The rearrangement joins TRBV27 to TRBJ2-4; 7 nucleotides line up with TRBD1. V lost 5 bases and J lost 1; bases outside the gene matches: 8. Germline CDR1 MNHEY, CDR2 SMNVEV (reference sequence). This CDR3 contains 16 residues.

The CDR3 DNA sequence: TGTGCCAGCAGCCTCCGGACCGGGGTCCGCGAGCAGTACTTC. This encodes CASSLRTGVREQYF. The V gene is TRBV7-8, the J gene TRBJ2-7; TRBD2 might be the D (5 bases). Germline values: CDR1 SGHVS, CDR2 FQNEAQ. This CDR3 spans 14 amino acids. V was pared by 5 bases and J by 6 bases, with 17 bases between.